Below, 4 T cell receptor beta chains from the same sample are listed, as sequenced in a study of cytomegalovirus exposure and HLA in healthy donors. PCR primers comprised 60 Vbeta and 13 Jbeta primers. Assay: immunoSEQ multiplex PCR; the TCRdb copy retains only in-frame clones and omits some. The repertoire consists of under 70,000 clones, with more than 65% occurring once and the leading ten covering about 32%. Sequencing was done on a sample of PBMCs. Receptor source: a man aged 35-49 years in good health and CMV-seropositive.

V gene TRBV5-1 combines with J gene TRBJ2-7; TRBD1 agrees at 8 bases. The CDR3 loop spans 14 amino acids. Germline CDR1 reads SGHRS; CDR2 reads YFSETQ. Trimming cost V 4 bases and J 5 bases; bases outside gene matches: 8. The CDR3 DNA is TGCGCCAGCAGCCACGCAGGGGGCCGGGACGAGCAGTACTTC. Translation: CASSHAGGRDEQYF.

The rearrangement uses TRBV6-4 and TRBJ2-5; no clear D gene. V was cut by 3 bases and J by 1 base, with 12 bases left in between. The CDR3 contains 15 residues. Looked up from germline, CDR1 is MRHNA and CDR2 is SNTAGT. The CDR3 bases are TGTGCCAGCAGTGATGACAATCAGCCCCAAGAGACCCAGTACTTC. Protein product: CASSDDNQPQETQYF.

In its sample, this clone was seen a few times. The chain has TRBV4-1 and TRBJ2-7; 7 positions match TRBD2. From germline, CDR1 is MGHRA and CDR2 YSYEKL. The CDR3 loop spans 14 amino acids. V was clipped by 2 bases and J by 6 bases; unmatched bases: 7. CDR3 nucleotides: TGCGCCAGCAGCCAACTAGCGGTTGGATTCGAGCAGTACTTC. It translates to CASSQLAVGFEQYF.

The J gene is TRBJ1-6, the V gene TRBV5-6, with D maybe TRBD1 (6 bases). Germline loops: CDR1 SGHDT, CDR2 YYEEEE. The V end lost 5 bases, the J end lost 12 bases, and 12 bases lay between the germline ends. CDR3 length equals 12 residues. CDR3 sequence reads: CASSYRAQPLHF. The DNA for the CDR3 is TGTGCCAGCAGTTACAGGGCCCAACCCCTCCACTTT.